Presented here are 8 T cell receptor beta chains from one specimen sequenced in a study of early T cells in non-severe SARS-CoV-2 infection. Via MiXCR, TCRdb re-called the 5' RACE reads, giving one row per CDR3 protein. The sample consists of around 33,000 distinct CDR3 sequences, 4.7% of them appearing once. Sequencing input: whole blood. These receptors originate from an adult who was a healthcare worker with PCR-confirmed SARS-CoV-2 infection or an uninfected control (not recorded which).

This clonotype was seen many times. The chain links TRBV28 to TRBJ2-3; 10 bases are a match to TRBD2. Trimming took 6 bases from V and 0 from J; bases not matched to a gene: 9. This CDR3 has 17 residues. Germline CDR1 is MDHEN and CDR2 is SYDVKM. DNA of the CDR3: TGTGCCAGCAGAGAAGCGGGGGGGACTTCTAGCACAGATACGCAGTATTTT. As protein: CASREAGGTSSTDTQYF.

This clonotype was seen a handful of times. J is TRBJ2-1 and V is TRBV7-6; 7 nucleotides align to TRBD2. The CDR3 totals 13 residues. Germline CDR1 and CDR2: SGHVS and FNYEAQ. V lost 5 bases, J lost 4 bases, and 2 bases stayed unmatched. The CDR3 protein is CASSQAGYNEQFF. The CDR3 DNA follows: TGTGCCAGCAGCCAAGCGGGATACAATGAGCAGTTCTTC.

This clonotype has ten or more counts. The chain joins TRBV7-6 to TRBJ1-1, with TRBD1 identical over 7 bases. V lost 0 bases and J lost 5; bases outside the gene matches: 12. The CDR3 is made up of 17 amino acids. Germline CDR1 is SGHVS and CDR2 is FNYEAQ. The CDR3 DNA reads as TGTGCCAGCAGCTTAGCCCTATCAGGGACAGCAAATACTGAAGCTTTCTTT. Protein sequence: CASSLALSGTANTEAFF.

This clonotype was counted many times. This chain joins TRBV29-1 and TRBJ1-1, with D possibly TRBD1 on 5 matching bases. Per germline, CDR1 SQVTM and CDR2 ANQGSEA. Trimming stripped 4 bases from V and 6 bases from J, with 18 bases between. The length of the CDR3 is 14 residues. CDR3 sequence reads: CSVGYVGGGAEAFF. DNA for the CDR3: TGCAGCGTTGGGTACGTTGGGGGAGGGGCTGAAGCTTTCTTT.

CDR3 sequence reads: CASSQVVAEDEQFF. The CDR3 DNA sequence: TGCGCCAGCAGCCAAGTTGTGGCCGAAGATGAGCAGTTCTTC. The rearrangement joins TRBV4-1 to TRBJ2-1; D gene ambiguous. V dropped 1 base and J dropped 8 bases, with 12 bases sitting between them. CDR1 is MGHRA and CDR2 is YSYEKL in the germline V gene. The CDR3 totals 14 residues.

This clonotype has ten or more counts. CDR3 sequence reads: CASSLQWSEKLFF. CDR3 nucleotide sequence: TGTGCCAGCAGTTTACAATGGTCCGAAAAACTGTTTTTT. The genes are TRBV12-3 or TRBV12-4 and TRBJ1-4; D uncertain. This CDR3 region has 13 residues. Trimming took 2 bases from V and 8 from J, leaving 9 bases between them.

This clonotype was seen only a few times. The rearrangement uses TRBV20-1 and TRBJ2-1; D may be TRBD1 or TRBD2 (7 bases each). V was pared by 3 bases and J by 8 bases, with 20 bases between. CDR3 length: 15 residues. Germline-derived CDR1 and CDR2 are DFQATT and SNEGSKA (reference sequence). In DNA, the CDR3 is TGCAGTGCTAGTGAAGTGACAGGGAGGGGAGATGAGCAGTTCTTC. Translation: CSASEVTGRGDEQFF.

This clonotype was seen many times. J is TRBJ2-7 and V is TRBV29-1, with D possibly being TRBD2 (6 bases). Trimming removed 3 bases at V and 0 bases at J, with 6 bases between. Germline assignment: CDR1 SQVTM and CDR2 ANQGSEA. This CDR3 region has 12 residues. The CDR3 reads CSVDGSSYEQYF. The CDR3 nucleotides are TGCAGCGTTGACGGGAGCTCCTACGAGCAGTACTTC.